This record covers a single T cell receptor beta chain. The ends were cut back, 3 bases at V and 2 bases at J, with 10 bases in the middle. Germline-derived CDR1 and CDR2 are MNHNS and SASEGT. CDR3 length equals 14 residues. This sample was included in a study of blood T cell repertoires in COVID-19. Study at large: COVID-19 samples collected from the United States, Italy and Spain covered acute and convalescent phases. In each case, the material was cDNA or gDNA derived from T cells, B-cell-depleted T cells, or PBMCs.

Clones were sequenced by immunoSEQ multiplex PCR, and TCRdb holds only the in-frame ones, with some missing. Seen here are 85,000 to 95,000 clones, approximately 86% observed once, and the top ten hold 18%. The sample taken for sequencing was peripheral blood. The V and J genes are TRBV6-1 and TRBJ2-5; tentatively, D is TRBD1 (5 bases). The TCR comes from a woman at least 80 years old with acute or convalescent COVID-19. The CDR3 DNA sequence: TGTGCCAGCAGTGACAGGGCGGCGCAAGAGACCCAGTACTTC. Amino acid sequence: CASSDRAAQETQYF.